The 22 T cell receptor beta chains below all came from one sample that was sequenced in a study of Tregs in tolerant kidney transplant recipients. Assay used: immunoSEQ multiplex PCR; TCRdb lists only in-frame clones, some missing. The sample totals around 48,000 clones; its top ten clones hold roughly 0.8%. The input for sequencing was CD4+ T cells from blood, taken before the transplant. These receptors originate from a human donor who received a combined kidney and bone marrow transplant.

With regard to this clone: The read ends 3 residues early relative to the CDR3; the germline J gene fills the gap. This chain connects TRBV6-1 to TRBJ1-5, with 7 bases identical to TRBD1. V trimming: 4 bases; J trimming: 2 bases; junction bases outside the gene matches: 5. The CDR3 is 15 amino acids. Germline V gives CDR1 MNHNS, CDR2 SASEGT. The part of the CDR3 DNA that was read is TGTGCCAGCAGTGGATATGACAGGGGCAATCAGCCC. Its translation is CASSGYDRGNQP. The complete CDR3 reads CASSGYDRGNQPQHF.

Concerning this clone itself: Coverage ceases 3 residues before the CDR3 finishes, and the germline J gene fills in the end. The V and J genes are TRBV30 and TRBJ1-1; 9 positions agree with TRBD1. The CDR3 has 14 amino acids. Germline V gene data show CDR1 as GTSNPN and CDR2 as SVGIG (reference sequence). V shed 4 bases and J 3 bases; nucleotides not matched to a gene: 6. CDR3 bases read: TGTGCCTGGACCCGGACAGGGGCCTACACTGAA. Protein sequence: CAWTRTGAYTE. The complete CDR3 protein is CAWTRTGAYTEAFF.

Turning to this clone: The CDR3 end lies 3 residues beyond the end of the read and is filled in from the germline J gene. The genes are TRBV20-1 and TRBJ2-1; the D gene is possibly TRBD2 (5 bases). The CDR3 is 13 amino acids. Germline V gene sequence: CDR1 DFQATT, CDR2 SNEGSKA (reference sequence). The CDR3 DNA, read in part, is TGCAGCATCCCGAGGGCACCATACAATGAG. This translates into CSIPRAPYNE. In full, the CDR3 reads CSIPRAPYNEQFF.

The CDR3 loop is CASSDRGRANPRANVLTF. CDR3 DNA (partial): TGTGCCAGCAGTGACCGGGGGAGGGCAAATCCCAGGGCCAACGTC. This chain links TRBV6-4 with TRBJ2-6; 7 bases are shared with TRBD2. Read data end 3 residues before the CDR3 end; the end is taken from the germline J gene. V lost 2 bases and J lost 5; bases outside the gene matches: 12. The germline gives CDR1 MRHNA, CDR2 SNTAGT. The CDR3 extends over 18 amino acids.

The CDR3 bases that were read are TGTGCCAGCAGTTCCGCCAGACTAGCGGGAGCGAGTGAG. This encodes CASSSARLAGASE. Given in full, the CDR3 is CASSSARLAGASEQFF. This chain uses TRBV6-2 or TRBV6-3 with TRBJ2-1; the match to TRBD2 covers 12 bases. The CDR3 end falls 3 residues outside the read, so it is completed with the germline J gene. V gave up 4 bases and J gave up 9 bases; unmatched junction bases: 10. CDR1 is MNHEY and CDR2 is SVGEGT in the germline V gene. This CDR3 is built from 16 residues.

CDR3: CAWSVSTIDQPQHF. The CDR3 DNA, read in part, is TGTGCCTGGAGTGTTTCCACGATAGATCAGCCC. The chain recombines TRBV30 with TRBJ1-5; no clear D. The observed sequence ends 3 residues before the CDR3 terminus, with the missing tail filled in from the germline J gene. The CDR3 is 14 residues long. Germline CDR1 reads GTSNPN; CDR2 reads SVGIG (reference sequence). Trimming left V 0 bases short and J 5 bases short, with 11 bases between.

Concerning this clone: The read terminates 3 residues before the CDR3 end, so the remaining end is supplied by the germline J gene. The rearrangement links TRBV5-1 to TRBJ1-1, with TRBD1 matching 8 bases. CDR3 length: 14 amino acids. V was pared by 3 bases and J by 3 bases, with 4 bases of the junction left unmatched. Germline lookup yields CDR1 SGHRS and CDR2 YFSETQ. The sequenced CDR3 bases are TGCGCCAGCAGCTATACGACAGGGGACACTGAA. This codes for CASSYTTGDTE. The whole CDR3 reads CASSYTTGDTEAFF.

Concerning this clone: The CDR3 end falls 3 residues outside the read, so it is completed with the germline J gene. This chain joins TRBV7-6 and TRBJ2-5; TRBD2 is a possible D gene (6 bases). V was trimmed by 1 base and J by 5 bases, leaving 8 bases between them. This CDR3 has 13 amino acids. Germline CDR1 SGHVS, CDR2 FNYEAQ. CDR3 DNA, as far as it was read: TGTGCCAGCAGCTTAGGTGGAGGGGAGACC. Amino acids: CASSLGGGET. The complete CDR3 reads CASSLGGGETQYF.

About this clone: Read coverage stops 3 residues before the CDR3 terminus; the germline J gene supplies the remainder. This sequence joins TRBV4-1 and TRBJ1-5; D possibly corresponds to TRBD1 (6 bases). V lost 4 bases, J lost 3 bases, and 13 bases lay in between. This CDR3 has 15 residues. In germline, CDR1 is MGHRA, CDR2 YSYEKL. CDR3 loop: CASSRSDRLNQPQHF. The part of the CDR3 DNA that was read is TGCGCCAGCAGCCGCTCGGACAGACTCAATCAGCCC.

Remarks on this clone: The read finishes 3 residues shy of the CDR3 end, and the germline J gene is used to complete it. The chain recombines TRBV7-3 with TRBJ2-3, with 8 bases that match TRBD1. The germline gives CDR1 SGHTA, CDR2 FQGTGA. J was trimmed by 2 bases and V by 3 bases; bases with no gene match: 10. This CDR3 has 17 amino acids. This chain's CDR3 is CASSLGPGQDYTDTQYF. The CDR3 bases that were read are TGTGCCAGCAGCTTGGGTCCGGGACAGGACTACACAGATACG.

As regards this clone: The read gets to within 3 residues of the CDR3 end, and the germline J gene fills in the rest. This chain uses TRBV2 with TRBJ2-2, with D maybe TRBD1 (6 bases). The CDR3 spans 12 residues. Per the germline V gene, CDR1 is SNHLY and CDR2 is FYNNEI. V was clipped by 6 bases and J by 7 bases, with 9 bases between them. The CDR3 protein is CASRAGDGELFF. CDR3 DNA, as far as it was read: TGTGCCAGCAGGGCAGGGGACGGGGAG.

To note about this clone: Read data end 3 residues before the CDR3 end; the end is taken from the germline J gene. J is TRBJ2-3 and V is TRBV30, with 11 positions matching TRBD2. The CDR3 runs 15 residues. The V gene's germline CDR1 is GTSNPN and CDR2 SVGIG (reference sequence). The junction had 3 bases not matched to a gene; V was cut back by 1 base and J by 3 bases. CDR3 bases read: TGTGCCTGGAGTGGTCTAGCGGGAGGTACAGATACG. This gives the protein CAWSGLAGGTDT. The whole CDR3 region reads CAWSGLAGGTDTQYF. The variable domain in full, with the rest retrieved from reference TRBV30 and TRBJ2-3, is SQTIHQWPATLVQPVGSPLSLECTVEGTSNPNLYWYRQAAGRGLQLLFYSVGIGQISSEVPQNLSASRPQDRQFILSSKKLLLSDSGFYLCAWSGLAGGTDTQYFGPGTRLTVL.

CDR3 DNA, as far as it was read: TGTGCCAGCAGCCCCCGGACAATCTACACCTACGAG. It translates to CASSPRTIYTYE. The full CDR3 protein reads CASSPRTIYTYEQYF. The chain combines TRBV5-6 with TRBJ2-7; possible D gene TRBD1, 5 bases. Coverage ceases 3 residues before the CDR3 finishes, and the germline J gene fills in the end. This CDR3 has 15 residues. V was clipped by 4 bases and J by 2 bases, with 16 bases between them. CDR1 and CDR2 from the germline V gene are SGHDT and YYEEEE.

About this clone: From the germline J gene comes the end of the CDR3, since the read stops 3 residues before it. This rearrangement joins TRBV30 to TRBJ2-1, with 8 positions matching TRBD2. This CDR3 spans 13 amino acids. CDR1 is GTSNPN, CDR2 SVGIG, per germline (reference sequence). J lost 0 bases, V lost 7 bases, and 2 bases had no gene match. Partial CDR3 DNA: TGTGCCTCCAGCGGGAGCTCCTACAATGAG. It specifies CASSGSSYNE. The full CDR3 protein reads CASSGSSYNEQFF.

On this clone: Read sequence stops 3 residues before the CDR3 end, and the germline J gene provides the missing end. The V call is TRBV7-1, the J call TRBJ2-2; 13 bases map to TRBD2. TRBV7-1 is noted as an ORF with a role that remains uncertain. V lost 3 bases and J lost 0; bases outside the gene matches: 10. The CDR3 is 20 residues long. This CDR3 is CASSSRPGLAGSANTGELFF. The CDR3 DNA, read in part, is TGTGCCAGCAGCTCCAGACCGGGACTAGCGGGGAGCGCGAACACCGGGGAG.

A note on this clone: The read is 3 residues too short to cover the CDR3 end, so that end is filled in from the germline J gene. The J gene is TRBJ2-1, the V gene TRBV19; 12 nucleotides agree with TRBD2. The V gene end was trimmed by 5 bases and the J gene end by 3 bases; junction bases not matched to a gene: 5. CDR1 is LNHDA and CDR2 is SQIVND in the germline V gene (reference sequence). The CDR3 loop spans 16 amino acids. The CDR3 protein is CASSSWTSGNYNEQFF. The covered CDR3 bases are TGTGCCAGTAGTTCCTGGACTAGCGGGAACTACAATGAG.

Concerning this clone itself: The CDR3 extends 3 residues past the end of the read, so its final part is completed from the germline J gene. This sequence joins TRBV7-9 and TRBJ1-2, with 10 positions matching TRBD1. The CDR3 contains 14 residues. The trim removed 1 base at V and 6 bases at J, leaving 2 bases unmatched. Per the germline V gene, CDR1 is SEHNR and CDR2 is FQNEAQ (reference sequence). The sequenced CDR3 bases are TGTGCCAGCAGCTTAGGACAGGGGGCCCATGGC. It encodes CASSLGQGAHG. The entire CDR3 sequence reads CASSLGQGAHGYTF.

Remarks on this clone: The CDR3 is cut off 3 residues early in the read; its end comes from the germline J gene. The V call is TRBV5-1, the J call TRBJ2-7, with D unclear. CDR3 length: 14 amino acids. V was clipped by 0 bases and J by 4 bases, with 11 bases between them. CDR1 and CDR2 (germline): SGHRS, YFSETQ. Incomplete CDR3 DNA: TGCGCCAGCAGCTTGGAGAGCCCATCATACGAG. Translated: CASSLESPSYE. The complete CDR3 protein is CASSLESPSYEQYF.

With respect to this clone: Sequencing ends 3 residues short of the CDR3 end; the germline J gene provides the rest. The rearrangement links TRBV2 to TRBJ2-5; 11 bases map to TRBD1. The germline gives CDR1 SNHLY, CDR2 FYNNEI. The V segment lost 3 bases and the J segment 5 bases; nucleotides outside the gene matches: 5. The CDR3 runs to 15 residues. The CDR3 loop reads CASSDGQGAWETQYF. The DNA read from the CDR3 is TGTGCCAGCAGTGACGGACAGGGGGCTTGGGAGACC.

Remarks on this clone: The CDR3 end lies 3 residues beyond the end of the read and is filled in from the germline J gene. This chain uses TRBV20-1 with TRBJ2-3, with 9 bases matching TRBD2. The trim removed 7 bases at V and 6 bases at J, leaving 11 bases unmatched. The CDR3 length is 14 residues. The germline gives CDR1 DFQATT, CDR2 SNEGSKA (reference sequence). The part of the CDR3 DNA that was read is TGCAGTGTTACCAGCGGGAGGATGGGTGATACG. Protein product: CSVTSGRMGDT. The complete CDR3 protein is CSVTSGRMGDTQYF.

Turning to this clone: The read gets to within 3 residues of the CDR3 end, and the germline J gene fills in the rest. This chain connects TRBV20-1 to TRBJ2-7; D is perhaps TRBD2 (8 bases). The length of the CDR3 is 14 residues. The V gene lost 3 bases and the J gene lost 0 bases, with 12 bases spanning the gap. CDR1 is DFQATT and CDR2 is SNEGSKA in the germline V gene (reference sequence). Here the CDR3 reads CSASREGASYEQYF. CDR3 DNA (partial): TGCAGTGCTAGCCGGGAGGGGGCCTCCTACGAG.

In the case of this clone: Read sequence stops 3 residues before the CDR3 end, and the germline J gene provides the missing end. The chain has TRBV4-2 and TRBJ2-1, with TRBD1 matching 7 bases. The length of the CDR3 is 16 residues. V gave up 3 bases and J gave up 4 bases; unmatched junction bases: 9. The germline CDR1 and CDR2 sequences are LGHNA and YNFKEQ. Partial CDR3 DNA: TGTGCCAGCAGCCAGTCCCAGGGACAGCCGTACAATGAG. Translating it yields CASSQSQGQPYNE. The entire CDR3 reads CASSQSQGQPYNEQFF.